Included here is one T cell receptor (beta chain) sequence, with context. The antigen is unknown. The sample originates from a study of beta chain features in type 1 diabetes. The study, taken as a whole, reports: A pattern of fewer insertions and more deletions at VDJ junctions was seen in type 1 diabetes patients. Shortening that was moderate but significant affected the TCRB CDR3s of Type 1 diabetes patients in all four CD4+ subsets.

The CDR3 has 15 amino acids. The ends lost 6 bases at V and 5 bases at J; junction bases unmatched: 10. Germline loops: CDR1 MNHNY, CDR2 SVGAGI (reference sequence). TCRB transcripts that were expressed got sequenced, as all of the isolated RNA had been reverse transcribed. The data were produced by immunoSEQ multiplex PCR, yet TCRdb's version contains in-frame clones alone and is incomplete. This sample has about 290,000 clones, with 8% found just once. Purity exceeding 95% was reached by all sorted populations. The origin of this receptor is a woman younger than 35 in good health. The sequencing sample was made of central memory CD4+ T cells from blood. V and J are TRBV6-6 and TRBJ2-5; 9 nucleotides line up with TRBD1. CDR3 in amino acids: CASRATGGRWETQYF. Written as DNA, the CDR3 is TGTGCCAGCAGGGCTACAGGGGGCAGGTGGGAGACCCAGTACTTC.